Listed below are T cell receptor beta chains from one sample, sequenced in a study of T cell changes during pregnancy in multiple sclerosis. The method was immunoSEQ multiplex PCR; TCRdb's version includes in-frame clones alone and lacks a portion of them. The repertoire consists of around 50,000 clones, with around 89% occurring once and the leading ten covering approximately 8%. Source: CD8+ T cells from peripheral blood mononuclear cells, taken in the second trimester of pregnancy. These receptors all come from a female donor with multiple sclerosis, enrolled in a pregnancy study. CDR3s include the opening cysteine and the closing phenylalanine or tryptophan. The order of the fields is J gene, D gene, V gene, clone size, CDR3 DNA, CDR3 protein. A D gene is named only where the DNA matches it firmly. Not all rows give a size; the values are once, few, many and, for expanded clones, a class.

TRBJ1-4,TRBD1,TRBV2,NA,TGTGCCAGCACCCCGGGACAGGGTCTTAACCCTGGAAAACTGTTTTTT,CASTPGQGLNPGKLFF
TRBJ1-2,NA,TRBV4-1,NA,TGCGCCAGCAGCCAAGATGTCCTTATTACTAACTATGGCTACACCTTC,CASSQDVLITNYGYTF
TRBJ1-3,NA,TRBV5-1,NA,TGCGCCAGCAGCTTGGTAGAACAGGAGCCCTCTGGAAACACCATATATTTT,CASSLVEQEPSGNTIYF
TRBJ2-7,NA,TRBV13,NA,TGTGCCAGCAGCTTGAGGGAGGCCGGCTCCTACGAGCAGTACTTC,CASSLREAGSYEQYF
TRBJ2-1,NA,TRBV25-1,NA,TGTGCCAGCAGTGGCCACAGAGATGAGCAGTTCTTC,CASSGHRDEQFF
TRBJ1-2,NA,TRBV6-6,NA,TGTGCCAGCAGTCCGGCCGCGCAGGACGGAGGCTATGGCTACACCTTC,CASSPAAQDGGYGYTF
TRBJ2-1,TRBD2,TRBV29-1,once,TGCAGCGTTGAGGGTGCTAGCGGGGCAGCCCGGCAGTTCTTC,CSVEGASGAARQFF
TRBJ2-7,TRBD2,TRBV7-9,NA,TGTGCCAGCAGCCCCGGGGACTACCCCTACGAGCAGTACTTC,CASSPGDYPYEQYF
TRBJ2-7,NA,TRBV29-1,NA,TGCAGCACCGTGGGGGGGGCGACCTACGAGCAGTACTTC,CSTVGGATYEQYF
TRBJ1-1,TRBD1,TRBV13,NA,TGTGCCAGCAGCTTTACAGGGGGAAACACTGAAGCTTTCTTT,CASSFTGGNTEAFF
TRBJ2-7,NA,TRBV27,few,TGTGCCAGCAGTCTTGGACTAAGCACCTACGAGCAGTACTTC,CASSLGLSTYEQYF
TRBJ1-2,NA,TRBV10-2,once,TGCGCCAGCAGTGAGGGCCAGATAAACCTCTATGGCTACACCTTC,CASSEGQINLYGYTF
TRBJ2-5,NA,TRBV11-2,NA,TGTGCCAGCAGCTTAGAATTGGGCGAGACCCAGTACTTC,CASSLELGETQYF
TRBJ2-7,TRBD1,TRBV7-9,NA,TGTGCCAGCAGCTCCATCCGGGACAGGGGAACCTACGAGCAGTACTTC,CASSSIRDRGTYEQYF
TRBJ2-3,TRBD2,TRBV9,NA,TGTGCCAGCAGCCTGGATCAGGGCGGGGGAGGGAGAGATACGCAGTATTTT,CASSLDQGGGGRDTQYF
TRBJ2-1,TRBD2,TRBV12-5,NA,TGTGCTAGTGGTTTGGTACGAGGGCTAGCGGGGGGTCCTAGCTCCTACAATGAGCAGTTCTTC,CASGLVRGLAGGPSSYNEQFF
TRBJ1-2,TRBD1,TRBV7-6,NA,TGTGCCAGCAGCCGAGCGGATGGACAGGGGAATGGCTACACCTTC,CASSRADGQGNGYTF
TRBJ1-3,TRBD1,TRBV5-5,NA,TGTGCCAGCAGAGACGGGACAGGGCTGGACACCATATATTTT,CASRDGTGLDTIYF
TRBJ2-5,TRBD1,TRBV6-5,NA,TGTGCCAGCAGTGACGACAGGGAACAAGAGACCCAGTACTTC,CASSDDREQETQYF
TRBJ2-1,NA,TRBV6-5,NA,TGTGCCAGCGGCCTTCCGGGCTACAATGAGCAGTTCTTC,CASGLPGYNEQFF
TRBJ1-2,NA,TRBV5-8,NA,TGTGCCAGCAGCTTGGCCCCCAGGGAAGATGGCTACACCTTC,CASSLAPREDGYTF
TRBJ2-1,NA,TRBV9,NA,TGTGCCAGCAGCGCATACCAGAGCGGGACACTCATGTTAAATGAGCAGTTCTTC,CASSAYQSGTLMLNEQFF
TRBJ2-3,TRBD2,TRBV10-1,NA,TGCGCCAGCAGTGGACTAGCTCTCGGCGCAGATACGCAGTATTTT,CASSGLALGADTQYF
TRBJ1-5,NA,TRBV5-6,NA,TGTGCCAGCAGCTCTTACATTAGCAATCAGCCCCAGCATTTT,CASSSYISNQPQHF
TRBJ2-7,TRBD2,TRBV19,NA,TGTGCCAGTACCCCGGCCCCCACTAGCGACGAAGTTTGCGAGCAGTACTTC,CASTPAPTSDEVCEQYF
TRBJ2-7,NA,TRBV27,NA,TGTGCCAGCAGTCCGGGGGTCGGTTACGAGCAGTACTTC,CASSPGVGYEQYF
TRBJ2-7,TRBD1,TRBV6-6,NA,TGTGCCAGCAGTTACTCCGAGACAGGGCAATTAACCGAGCAGTACTTC,CASSYSETGQLTEQYF
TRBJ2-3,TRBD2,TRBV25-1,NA,TGTGCCAGCAGTGAATATTTGACTAGCGGGGGGGCCGGAGATACGCAGTATTTT,CASSEYLTSGGAGDTQYF
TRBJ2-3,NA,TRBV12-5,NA,TGTGCTAGTGGTTTGGTCGGCGAGGTGAGGGCTGGATCAGATACGCAGTATTTT,CASGLVGEVRAGSDTQYF
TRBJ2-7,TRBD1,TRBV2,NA,TGTGCCAGCAGGGGACAGCCGTATTCCTACGAGCAGTACTTC,CASRGQPYSYEQYF
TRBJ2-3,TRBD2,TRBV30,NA,TGTGCCTGGAGTGTGGTAGCGGGAGGGGGAGATACGCAGTATTTT,CAWSVVAGGGDTQYF
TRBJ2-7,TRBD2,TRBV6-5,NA,TGTGCCAGCAGTTACTCGACTAGCGGGTACGAGCAGTACTTC,CASSYSTSGYEQYF
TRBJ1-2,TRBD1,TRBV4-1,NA,TGCGCCAGCAGCCTCCAGGGGGCTGAAGGCTACACCTTC,CASSLQGAEGYTF
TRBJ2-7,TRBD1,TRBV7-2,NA,TGTGCCAGCAGCTCTACAGGGGTCGAGCAGTACTTC,CASSSTGVEQYF
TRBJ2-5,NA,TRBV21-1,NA,TGTGCCAGCAGCACAACCGGAGGCGCGACCCAGTACTTC,CASSTTGGATQYF
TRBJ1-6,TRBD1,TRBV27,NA,TGTGCCAGCACCTGGGGGACAGCCAATTCACCCCTCCACTTT,CASTWGTANSPLHF
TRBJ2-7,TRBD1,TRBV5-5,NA,TGTGCCAGCAGCCAGGGGACAGAGCACCATTACTACGAGCAGTACTTC,CASSQGTEHHYYEQYF
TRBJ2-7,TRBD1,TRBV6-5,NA,TGTGCCAGCAGTTACTCGGGACAGGGGTACGAGCAGTACTTC,CASSYSGQGYEQYF
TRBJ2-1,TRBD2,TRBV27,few,TGTGCCAGCAGTTCATTCCAGCGGGGGGGGCCATACAATGAGCAGTTCTTC,CASSSFQRGGPYNEQFF
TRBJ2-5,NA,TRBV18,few,TGTGCCAGCTCAAACGCGGGACCCGCCGAAGGGACCCAGTACTTC,CASSNAGPAEGTQYF
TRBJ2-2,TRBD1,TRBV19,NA,TGTGCCAGTAGCCTATTGTGGGGACAGGACACCGGGGAGCTGTTTTTT,CASSLLWGQDTGELFF
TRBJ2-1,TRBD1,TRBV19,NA,TGTGCCAGTTCAAAAGACAGGGAATATTCTAACAATGAGCAGTTCTTC,CASSKDREYSNNEQFF
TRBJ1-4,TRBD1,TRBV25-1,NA,TGTGCCAGCAGTGAATATTATATGGACAGGGTGAATGAAAAACTGTTTTTT,CASSEYYMDRVNEKLFF
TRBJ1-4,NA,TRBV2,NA,TGTGCCAGCAGCGAGGAGGGTTGGGAAAAACTGTTTTTT,CASSEEGWEKLFF
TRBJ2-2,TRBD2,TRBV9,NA,TGTGCCAGCAGCCACCCTAAGCGGGGGGGCGTCACCGGGGAGCTGTTTTTT,CASSHPKRGGVTGELFF
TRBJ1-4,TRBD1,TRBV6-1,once,TGTGCCAGCAGCAACGCCGGGACAGGGGCTGAAAAACTGTTTTTT,CASSNAGTGAEKLFF
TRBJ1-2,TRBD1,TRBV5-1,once,TGCGCCAGCAGCTCGGGACAGGGACCGGAGGGCTACACCTTC,CASSSGQGPEGYTF
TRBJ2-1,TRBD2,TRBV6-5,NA,TGTACGAGCGGGGTAGGCGGGGACTACAATGAGCAGTTCTTC,CTSGVGGDYNEQFF
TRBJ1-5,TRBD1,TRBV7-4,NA,TGTGCCAGCAGCTTAAGGGAGACAGGGTCATATAGCAATCAGCCCCAGCATTTT,CASSLRETGSYSNQPQHF
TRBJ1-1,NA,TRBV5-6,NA,TGTGCCAGCAGCTTGGCCGTGTCTGAAGCTTTCTTT,CASSLAVSEAFF
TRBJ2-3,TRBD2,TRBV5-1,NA,TGCGCCAGCAGCTTGGCTTGGCTAGCGGGGGAGTACACAGATACGCAGTATTTT,CASSLAWLAGEYTDTQYF
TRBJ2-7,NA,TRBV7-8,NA,TGTGCCAGCAGCATCATAGGGGTGGGCTACGAGCAGTACTTC,CASSIIGVGYEQYF
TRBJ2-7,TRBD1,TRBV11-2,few,TGTGCCAGCAGCTTAGGATCAGGGGGATACGAGCAGTACTTC,CASSLGSGGYEQYF
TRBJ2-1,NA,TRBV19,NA,TGTGCCAGTAGTACCAACGCGGGGTTGGTACGGTTCTTC,CASSTNAGLVRFF
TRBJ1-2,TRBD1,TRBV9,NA,TGTGCCAGCAGCGCCCTGAGACAGGGAGGCTACACCTTC,CASSALRQGGYTF
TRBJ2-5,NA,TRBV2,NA,TGTGCCAGCAGTGAGGGTCCAGGGGCGATGGAGACCCAGTACTTC,CASSEGPGAMETQYF
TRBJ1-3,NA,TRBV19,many,TGTGCCAGTAGTATTTTTGCAGCGATAACTGGAAACACCATATATTTT,CASSIFAAITGNTIYF